The 8 T cell receptor beta chains in this list originate from one sample, sequenced in a study of blood T cell repertoires in COVID-19. TCRdb's copy holds only in-frame clones and misses some; the assay was immunoSEQ multiplex PCR. The sample carries approximately 73,000 clones, around nine tenths recorded once. Specimen: peripheral blood. The receptors stem from a woman in her sixties with acute or convalescent COVID-19.

On this clone: Distinct nucleotide sequences in the sample also encode this CDR3. The V gene is TRBV4-3, the J gene TRBJ2-1, with 9 positions matching TRBD2. Germline CDR1 and CDR2: LGHNA and YSLEER. The CDR3 loop spans 17 amino acids. Trimming took 0 bases from V and 7 from J; bases not matched to a gene: 10. The CDR3 DNA sequence: TGCGCCAGCAGCCAAGATAGATGGGCGGGGGGGCGGAATGAGCAGTTCTTC. It yields the protein CASSQDRWAGGRNEQFF.

This sequence joins TRBV5-4 and TRBJ2-1, with D maybe TRBD2 (7 bases). This CDR3 comprises 15 residues. The germline V gene has CDR1 SGHNT and CDR2 YYREEE (reference sequence). V was shortened by 3 bases and J by 7 bases, with 17 bases between the two germline ends. The DNA for the CDR3 is TGTGCCAGCAGCTGGGGGCTAGCGGTCAAAAATGAGCAGTTCTTC. Translated, it gives CASSWGLAVKNEQFF.

The chain's CDR3 is CASSLRQGSNEQFF. Here the CDR3 DNA reads TGTGCCAGCAGCTTGCGACAGGGGAGCAATGAGCAGTTCTTC. The chain employs TRBV7-2 and TRBJ2-1, with TRBD1 matching 8 bases. The CDR3 covers 14 residues. The J segment lost 6 bases and the V segment lost 3 bases, leaving 4 bases of the junction unmatched. Per germline, CDR1 SGHTA and CDR2 FQGNSA.

The rearrangement joins TRBV7-9 to TRBJ2-5, with TRBD2 as a possible D gene (6 bases). V was cut by 2 bases and J by 5 bases, with 24 bases left in between. Germline lookup yields CDR1 SEHNR and CDR2 FQNEAQ (reference sequence). The CDR3 length is 18 residues. In DNA form, the CDR3 reads TGTGCCAGCAGCTTAAGTTTCAATCTCGAGTTTGGGAGGGAGACCCAGTACTTC. Translation gives CASSLSFNLEFGRETQYF.

V and J are TRBV10-3 and TRBJ1-1; possibly TRBD1 for D (6 bases). The CDR3 extends over 15 amino acids. CDR1 and CDR2 from the germline V gene are ENHRY and SYGVKD. V lost 0 bases, J lost 7 bases, and 15 bases lay in between. CDR3 in DNA: TGTGCCATCAGTGAGTCGATCCGGGACACTGATGAAGCTTTCTTT. Translation: CAISESIRDTDEAFF.

The genes are TRBV7-8 and TRBJ2-1, with 8 bases matching TRBD1. Germline V gene data show CDR1 as SGHVS and CDR2 as FQNEAQ. CDR3 length equals 15 residues. Trimming removed 4 bases from V and 6 bases from J; junction bases left unmatched: 8. CDR3 residues: CASSSDRESINEQFF. The CDR3 DNA reads as TGTGCCAGCAGCTCGGACAGGGAGAGTATCAATGAGCAGTTCTTC.

A few counts support this clone. The J gene is TRBJ1-1, the V gene TRBV7-3, with 7 bases matching TRBD1. Germline CDR1 SGHTA, CDR2 FQGTGA. The CDR3 extends over 13 amino acids. V was pared by 5 bases and J by 11 bases, with 11 bases of the junction left unmatched. The CDR3 DNA reads as TGTGCCAGCAGCCGCGACGGGTCAGGGGGTGCTTTCTTT. Translating gives CASSRDGSGGAFF.

V gene TRBV10-3 combines with J gene TRBJ1-2, with D maybe TRBD1 (5 bases). CDR1 is ENHRY and CDR2 is SYGVKD in the germline V gene. Between the trimmed V and J ends, which lost 10 bases and 6 bases, there was a span of 15 bases. The CDR3 spans 12 residues. The CDR3 loop is CASTQGNNGYTF. In nucleotides, the CDR3 is TGTGCCAGTACCCAGGGAAACAATGGCTACACCTTC.